This T cell receptor beta chain was captured by sequencing in a study of T-cell memory formation after mild COVID-19 (dated by TCRdb to about 2021). At the level of the whole study: Most TCR sequence clusters were specific to one of the two donors. In two donors, T-cell clones that expanded and contracted after mild COVID-19 were tracked by sequencing TCRalpha and TCRbeta repertoires over time. Two young, previously healthy adult volunteers made up the cohort, one male and one female.

Based on the germline V gene, the CDR1 and CDR2 sequences are MNHEY and SVGAGI. Trimming takes 4 bases from V and 5 bases from J, and the germline ends sit 16 bases apart. The CDR3 numbers 15 residues from cysteine through phenylalanine. The kept DNA is CDR3 alone, 45 bases in frame from the first base. This clonotype occurred many times. Its cognate antigen has yet to be identified. Per-nucleotide qualities are absent, and no much larger clonotype sits a single base away. Ficoll-Paque density gradient centrifugation was the method used to isolate PBMCs. The paper's findings and limits, for the study overall: The study covered only a couple of mild cases, and larger cohorts including severe cases with pre-infection samples were considered necessary. From day 15 to 85, contracting clones showed balanced CD4/CD8 phenotypes, whereas a second wave of clones that expanded from day 15 to 37 leaned towards CD4+. Some responding clones were found in pre-infection memory, which suggests that pre-existing cross-reactive memory T cells took part in the SARS-CoV-2 response. Contracting CD4+ clones appeared mostly in the CM and EM memory subsets, whereas CD8+ clones were enriched in EMRA. Whether the second-wave clones peaking on day 37 were SARS-CoV-2 specific was not confirmed.

Sequencing used an Illumina NovaSeq 6000. TCRalpha and TCRbeta cDNA libraries were constructed by 5'RACE with constant-segment primers, with sample barcodes and unique molecular identifiers being introduced. Trizol reagent was used to extract RNA from every sample. Libraries were amplified in two PCR steps, with a second sample barcode and Illumina TruSeq adapters added in the second step. Libraries were sequenced on an Illumina NovaSeq with 2 x 150 bp paired-end reads. The published analysis was carried out like this. Demultiplexing of reads and collapsing into UMI-guided consensus sequences were performed with migec v1.2.7. Using mixcr v2.1.11, the UMI consensuses were aligned to TRA and TRB V and J templates and assembled into clonotypes. Clonotypes were classified as expanded or contracted when called significant by both edgeR and NoisET, with noise models trained on biological replicates. For edgeR calls, the cutoffs were a false discovery rate-adjusted p below 0.01 and a log2 fold-change threshold of 1. PCA with hierarchical clustering of max-normalized trajectories of the 1000 most abundant clonotypes was used as exploratory dynamics analysis. The CD4 or CD8 phenotype of responding clones was assigned using the separately sequenced CD4+ and CD8+ repertoires. TCRdb's own reprocessing of the public reads used fastp at Q25 and MiXCR and kept productive beta chains. A single entry per CDR3 protein holds the most common genes and DNA from its merged rows. For this entry, the V and J calls and clone size follow TCRdb and not the study's own pipeline. For this sample the table gives fewer than 350,000 distinct CDR3 sequences, of which roughly 8% were detected only once. 22% of the sample goes to the ten largest clones.

Material for sequencing was PBMCs or a T cell subset sorted from them (not recorded which). The sequence joins TRBV6-5 to TRBJ2-3; possibly the D gene is TRBD1, per 6 matching bases. This TCR was recovered from a man between 18 and 29 years old who had mild COVID-19 (a few samples of this study predate the infection). The sample titles of this study are shuffled in the database, so cell type and time point are left out; the donor was told from shared clones. The sequenced DNA: TGTGCCAGCAGTTCGACAGGCGGGCATGGAGATACGCAGTATTTT. This is translated as CASSSTGGHGDTQYF.